These 6 T cell receptor beta chains came from one sample sequenced in a study of identical twins (dated by TCRdb to 2015 to 2016). The library was obtained by 5' RACE. Sequencer: Illumina HiSeq 2000. Through fastp at Q25 and MiXCR, TCRdb rebuilt clones from the public reads, retaining in-frame beta chains. Rows are unified per CDR3 protein, each entry keeping the most common DNA and genes. The sample yields 700,000 or so distinct CDR3 sequences; over 8.5% were counted once. The ten largest clonotypes hold about 0.98% of the sample. This sample was shared with a second study, whose subject was yellow fever vaccine responses in identical twins.

The source material was PBMCs. The receptors stem from a woman between 18 and 29 years old in good health.

This clonotype was seen only a few times. The gene calls are TRBV11-1 and TRBJ2-1; 14 nucleotides align to TRBD2. This CDR3 is built from 18 residues. Losses at the gene ends were 5 bases for V and 7 bases for J; bases not matched to a gene: 13. Germline assignment: CDR1 SGHAT and CDR2 FQDESV (reference sequence). The CDR3 DNA reads TGTGCCAGCAGCCGGAGCGGGACTAGCGGGAGTTCCGTAAATGAGCAGTTCTTC. It specifies CASSRSGTSGSSVNEQFF.

This clonotype was recorded once. An end of the junction differs from the germline gene, which may be a read error. The J gene is TRBJ2-7, the V gene TRBV9, with 11 bases matching TRBD1. CDR1 is SGDLS, CDR2 YYNGEE, per germline. There are 15 residues in the CDR3. The CDR3 protein is CASSARTGGSHEQYF. The CDR3 DNA follows: TGTGCCAGCAGCGCCCGGACAGGGGGCTCCCACGAGCAGTACTTC.

This clonotype was observed a handful of times. The chain joins TRBV4-3 to TRBJ2-5; D remains unclear. CDR1 is LGHNA, CDR2 YSLEER, per germline. This CDR3 contains 14 residues. The ends were cut back, 3 bases at V and 5 bases at J, with 13 bases in the middle. The CDR3 coding sequence is TGCGCCAGCAGCCAGGCCAATGTGCGGGAGACCCAGTACTTC. Translation gives CASSQANVRETQYF.

This clonotype showed up just a few times. The V and J genes are TRBV20-1 and TRBJ1-6; 8 nucleotides agree with TRBD1. V lost 3 bases and J lost 10; bases outside the gene matches: 14. CDR1 DFQATT and CDR2 SNEGSKA come from the germline V gene (reference sequence). This CDR3 region has 16 residues. CDR3 in DNA: TGCAGTGCTAGGACTAACCGGGACAGGTTGTGGTCACCCCTCCACTTT. Protein sequence: CSARTNRDRLWSPLHF.

The gene calls are TRBV28 and TRBJ2-7, with 10 bases aligning to TRBD2. The CDR3 is 17 amino acids. Germline CDR1 and CDR2: MDHEN and SYDVKM. J gave up 0 bases and V 4 bases, and 9 bases lay outside the gene matches. The CDR3 bases are TGTGCCAGCAGTTCACTCACTAGCGGGATGAGCTCCTACGAGCAGTACTTC. Its protein is CASSSLTSGMSSYEQYF.

This clonotype was seen repeatedly, ten times or more. The chain combines TRBV7-9 with TRBJ1-6; D is ambiguous. Germline V lookup: CDR1 SEHNR, CDR2 FQNEAQ (reference sequence). The CDR3 extends over 12 amino acids. V gave up 6 bases and J gave up 5 bases, with 5 bases separating them. CDR3 loop: CASRQDNSPLHF. The CDR3 bases are TGTGCCAGCAGGCAGGATAATTCACCCCTCCACTTT.